This TCR beta chain was sequenced in a study of human T cells and chemical hapten exposure. Study processing details: Sample-level TCR yields exhibited a median of approximately 96,000, with a range of about 20,000 to 690,600. TCRdb independently ran MiXCR on the RACE reads; one entry per CDR3 protein. TCRdb assigned the V and J calls; the authors' analysis was not used. The table lists more than 300,000 distinct CDR3 sequences, about 5.4% of them singletons. Time point reported: pre-sensitization, week 0. As to treatment: therapeutic diphenylcyclopropenone sensitization with weekly scalp DPC. Germline values: CDR1 SGHRS, CDR2 YFSETQ. The CDR3 is 18 amino acids. The junction had 11 bases not matched to a gene; V was cut back by 0 bases and J by 2 bases.

This TCR derives from a woman aged 18 to 35 with alopecia areata. Some clones in this sample may be carry-over from other donors' samples. The V gene is TRBV5-1, the J gene TRBJ2-3, with TRBD1 identical over 8 bases. The sequenced sample was whole blood, obtained in connection with sensitization to the hapten diphenylcyclopropenone (DPC). The CDR3 sequence is CASSLGPGTGKTTDTQYF. For the CDR3, the DNA is TGCGCCAGCAGCTTGGGCCCCGGGACAGGAAAGACCACAGATACGCAGTATTTT. Full variable domain (remainder filled in from reference TRBV5-1 and TRBJ2-3): KAGVTQTPRYLIKTRGQQVTLSCSPISGHRSVSWYQQTPGQGLQFLFEYFSETQRNKGNFPGRFSGRQFSNSRSEMNVSTLELGDSALYLCASSLGPGTGKTTDTQYFGPGTRLTVL.